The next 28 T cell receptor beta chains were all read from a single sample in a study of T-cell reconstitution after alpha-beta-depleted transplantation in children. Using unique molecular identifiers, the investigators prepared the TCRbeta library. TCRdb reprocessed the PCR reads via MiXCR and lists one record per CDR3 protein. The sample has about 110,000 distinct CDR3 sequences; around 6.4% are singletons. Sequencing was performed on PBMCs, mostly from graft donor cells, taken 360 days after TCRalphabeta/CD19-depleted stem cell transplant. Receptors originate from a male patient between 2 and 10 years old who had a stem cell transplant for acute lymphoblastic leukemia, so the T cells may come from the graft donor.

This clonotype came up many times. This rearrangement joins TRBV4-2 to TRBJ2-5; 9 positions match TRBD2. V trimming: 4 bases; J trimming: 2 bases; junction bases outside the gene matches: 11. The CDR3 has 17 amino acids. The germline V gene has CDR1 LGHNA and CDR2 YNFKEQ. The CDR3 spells CASSPPRRGGRQETQYF. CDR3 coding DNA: TGTGCCAGCAGCCCCCCGAGGCGGGGGGGCCGACAAGAGACCCAGTACTTC.

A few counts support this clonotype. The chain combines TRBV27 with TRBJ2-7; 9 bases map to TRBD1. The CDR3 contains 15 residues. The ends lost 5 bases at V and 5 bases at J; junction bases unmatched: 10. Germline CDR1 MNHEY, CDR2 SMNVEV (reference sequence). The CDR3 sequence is CASSLLDRGVDEQYF. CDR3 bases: TGTGCCAGCAGTCTACTGGACAGGGGAGTTGACGAGCAGTACTTC.

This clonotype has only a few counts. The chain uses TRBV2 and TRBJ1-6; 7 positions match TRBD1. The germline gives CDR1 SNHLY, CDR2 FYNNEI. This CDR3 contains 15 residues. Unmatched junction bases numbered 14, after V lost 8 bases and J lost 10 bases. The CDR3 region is CASAGGDSISSPLHF. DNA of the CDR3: TGTGCCAGCGCGGGGGGGGACAGTATTTCCTCACCCCTCCACTTT.

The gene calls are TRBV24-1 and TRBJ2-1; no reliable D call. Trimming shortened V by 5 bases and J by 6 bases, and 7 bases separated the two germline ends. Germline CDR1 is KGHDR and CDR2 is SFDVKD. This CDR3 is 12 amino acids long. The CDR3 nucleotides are TGTGCCACCAGTGTCTGGGGCAATGAGCAGTTCTTC. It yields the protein CATSVWGNEQFF.

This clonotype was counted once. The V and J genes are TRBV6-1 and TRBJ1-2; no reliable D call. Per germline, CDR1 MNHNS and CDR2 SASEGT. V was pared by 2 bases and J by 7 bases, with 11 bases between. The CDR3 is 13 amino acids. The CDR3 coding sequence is TGTGCCAGCAGTGAAAGCTGGAAGGGTGGCTACACCTTC. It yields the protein CASSESWKGGYTF.

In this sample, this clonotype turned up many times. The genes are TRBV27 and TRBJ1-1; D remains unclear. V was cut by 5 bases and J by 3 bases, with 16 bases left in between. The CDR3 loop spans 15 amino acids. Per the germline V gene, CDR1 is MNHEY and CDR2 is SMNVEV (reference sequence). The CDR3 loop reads CASSPLKGLDTEAFF. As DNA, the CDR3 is TGTGCCAGCAGTCCCCTAAAGGGTCTCGACACTGAAGCTTTCTTT.

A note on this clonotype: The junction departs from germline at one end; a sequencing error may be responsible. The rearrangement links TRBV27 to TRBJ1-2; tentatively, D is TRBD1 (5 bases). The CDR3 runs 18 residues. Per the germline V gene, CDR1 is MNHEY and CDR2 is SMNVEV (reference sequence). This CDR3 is CAISFLKGKGGPSYGYTF. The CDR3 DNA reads TGTGCCATCAGTTTCCTCAAGGGGAAAGGAGGGCCTAGCTATGGCTACACCTTC.

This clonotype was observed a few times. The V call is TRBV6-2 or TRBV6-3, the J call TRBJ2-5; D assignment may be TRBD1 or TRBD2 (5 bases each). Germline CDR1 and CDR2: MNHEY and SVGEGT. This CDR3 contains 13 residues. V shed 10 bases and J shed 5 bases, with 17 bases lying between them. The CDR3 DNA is TGTGCCACGCAGTGGGGGTTGATGGAGACCCAGTACTTC. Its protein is CATQWGLMETQYF.

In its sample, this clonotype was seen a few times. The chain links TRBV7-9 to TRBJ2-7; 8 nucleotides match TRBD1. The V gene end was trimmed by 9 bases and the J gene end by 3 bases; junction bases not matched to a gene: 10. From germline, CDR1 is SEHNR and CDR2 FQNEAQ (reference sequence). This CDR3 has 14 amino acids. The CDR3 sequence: CARTDGGQDYEQYF. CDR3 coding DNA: TGTGCCAGAACCGACGGGGGACAGGACTACGAGCAGTACTTC.

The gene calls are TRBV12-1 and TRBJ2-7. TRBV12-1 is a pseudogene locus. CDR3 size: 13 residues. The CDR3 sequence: CAISPGVFCEQYF. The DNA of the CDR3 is TGTGCCATCAGCCCTGGGGTCTTCTGCGAGCAGTACTTC.

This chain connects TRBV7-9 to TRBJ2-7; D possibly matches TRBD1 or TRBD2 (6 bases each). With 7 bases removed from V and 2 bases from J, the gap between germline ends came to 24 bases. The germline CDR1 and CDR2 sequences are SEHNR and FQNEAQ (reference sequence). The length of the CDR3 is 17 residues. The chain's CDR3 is CASTYRGEAASPYEQYF. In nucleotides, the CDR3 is TGTGCCAGCACCTATAGGGGGGAGGCGGCGAGCCCCTACGAGCAGTACTTC.

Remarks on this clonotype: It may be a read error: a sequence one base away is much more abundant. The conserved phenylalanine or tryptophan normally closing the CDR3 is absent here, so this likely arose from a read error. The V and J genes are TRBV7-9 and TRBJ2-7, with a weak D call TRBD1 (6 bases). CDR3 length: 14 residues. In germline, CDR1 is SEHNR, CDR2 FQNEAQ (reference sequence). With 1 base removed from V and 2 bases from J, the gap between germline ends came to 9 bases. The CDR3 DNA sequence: TGTGCCAGCAGCTTAGGGGGGCGCGCCTACGAGCAGTACCTC. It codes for CASSLGGRAYEQYL.

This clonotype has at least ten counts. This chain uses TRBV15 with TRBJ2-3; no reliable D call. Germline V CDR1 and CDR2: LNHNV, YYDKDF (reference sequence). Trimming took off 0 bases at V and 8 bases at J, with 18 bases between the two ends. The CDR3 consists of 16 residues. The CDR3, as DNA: TGTGCCACCAGCAGAGATCTAGGGTGGGTCGGAGTTACGCAGTATTTT. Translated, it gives CATSRDLGWVGVTQYF.

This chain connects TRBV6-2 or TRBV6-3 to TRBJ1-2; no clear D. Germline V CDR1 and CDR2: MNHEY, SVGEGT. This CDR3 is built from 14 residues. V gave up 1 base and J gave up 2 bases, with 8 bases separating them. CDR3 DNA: TGTGCCAGCAGTTACTTCAAATACAACTATGGCTACACCTTC. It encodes CASSYFKYNYGYTF.

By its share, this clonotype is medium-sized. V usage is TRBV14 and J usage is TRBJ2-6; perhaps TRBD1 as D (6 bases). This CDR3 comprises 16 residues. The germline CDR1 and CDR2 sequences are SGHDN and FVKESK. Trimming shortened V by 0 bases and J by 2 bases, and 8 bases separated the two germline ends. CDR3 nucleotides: TGTGCCAGCAGCCAAGATTGGGGGCCTGGGGCCAACGTCCTGACTTTC. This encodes CASSQDWGPGANVLTF.

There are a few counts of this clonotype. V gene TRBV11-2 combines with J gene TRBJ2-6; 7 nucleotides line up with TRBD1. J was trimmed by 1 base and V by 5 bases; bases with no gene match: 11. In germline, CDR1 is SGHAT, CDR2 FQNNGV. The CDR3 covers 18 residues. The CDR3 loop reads CASSRSKGAPSGANVLTF. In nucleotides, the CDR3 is TGTGCCAGCAGCCGGTCTAAGGGGGCTCCTTCTGGGGCCAACGTCCTGACTTTC.

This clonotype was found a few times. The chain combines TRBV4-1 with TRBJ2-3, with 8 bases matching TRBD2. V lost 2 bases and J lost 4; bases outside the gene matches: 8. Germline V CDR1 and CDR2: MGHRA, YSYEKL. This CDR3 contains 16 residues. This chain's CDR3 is CASSQKHGRAADTQYF. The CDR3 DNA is TGCGCCAGCAGCCAAAAACACGGGAGGGCGGCAGATACGCAGTATTTT.

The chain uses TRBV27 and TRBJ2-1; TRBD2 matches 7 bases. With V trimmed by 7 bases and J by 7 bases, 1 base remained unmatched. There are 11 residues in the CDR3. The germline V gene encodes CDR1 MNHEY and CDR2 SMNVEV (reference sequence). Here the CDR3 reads CASTGGNEQFF. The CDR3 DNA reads TGTGCCAGCACCGGGGGGAATGAGCAGTTCTTC.

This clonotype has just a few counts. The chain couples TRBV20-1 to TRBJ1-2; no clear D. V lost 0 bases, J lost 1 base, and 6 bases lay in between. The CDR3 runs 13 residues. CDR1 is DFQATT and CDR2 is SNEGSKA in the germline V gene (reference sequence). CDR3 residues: CSARDRSNYGYTF. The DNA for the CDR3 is TGCAGTGCTAGAGATCGGAGTAACTATGGCTACACCTTC.

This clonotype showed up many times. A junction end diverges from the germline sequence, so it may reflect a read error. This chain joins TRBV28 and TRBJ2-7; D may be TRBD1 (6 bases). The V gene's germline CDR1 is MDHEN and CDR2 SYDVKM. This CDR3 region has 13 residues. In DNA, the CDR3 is TGTGCCAGCAGTTCCACGACCCGGGACACCACACACTTC. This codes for CASSSTTRDTTHF.

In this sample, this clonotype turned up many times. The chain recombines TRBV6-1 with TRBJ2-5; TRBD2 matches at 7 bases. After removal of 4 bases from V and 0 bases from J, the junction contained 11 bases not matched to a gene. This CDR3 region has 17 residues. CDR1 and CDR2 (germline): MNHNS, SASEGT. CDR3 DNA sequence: TGTGCCAGCAGTGCTCACGGGGGGACCACGTACCAAGAGACCCAGTACTTC. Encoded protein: CASSAHGGTTYQETQYF.

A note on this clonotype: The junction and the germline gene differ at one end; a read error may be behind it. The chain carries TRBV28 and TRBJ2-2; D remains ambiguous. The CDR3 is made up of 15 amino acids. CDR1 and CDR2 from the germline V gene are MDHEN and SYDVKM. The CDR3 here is CAISPWMRPIGELFF. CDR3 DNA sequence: TGTGCCATCAGTCCCTGGATGCGCCCCATCGGGGAGCTGTTTTTT.

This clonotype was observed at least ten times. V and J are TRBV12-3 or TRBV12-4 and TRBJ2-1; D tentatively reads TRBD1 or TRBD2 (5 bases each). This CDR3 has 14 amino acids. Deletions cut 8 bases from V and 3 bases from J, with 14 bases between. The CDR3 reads CASLGTHGYNEQFF. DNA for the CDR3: TGTGCCAGCCTCGGGACGCACGGCTACAATGAGCAGTTCTTC.

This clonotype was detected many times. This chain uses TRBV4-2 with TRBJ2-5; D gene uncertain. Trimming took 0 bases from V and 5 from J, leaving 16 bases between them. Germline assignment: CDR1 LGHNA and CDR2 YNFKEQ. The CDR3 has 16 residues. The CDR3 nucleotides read TGTGCCAGCAGCCAAGAAATTACCCCATCGGAGGAGACCCAGTACTTC. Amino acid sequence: CASSQEITPSEETQYF.

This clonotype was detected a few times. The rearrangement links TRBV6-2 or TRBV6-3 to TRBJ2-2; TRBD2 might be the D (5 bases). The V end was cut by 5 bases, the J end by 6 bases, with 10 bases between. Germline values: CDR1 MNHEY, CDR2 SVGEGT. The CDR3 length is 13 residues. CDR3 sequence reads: CASSKVGAGELFF. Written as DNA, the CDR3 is TGTGCCAGCAGTAAGGTCGGGGCCGGGGAGCTGTTTTTT.

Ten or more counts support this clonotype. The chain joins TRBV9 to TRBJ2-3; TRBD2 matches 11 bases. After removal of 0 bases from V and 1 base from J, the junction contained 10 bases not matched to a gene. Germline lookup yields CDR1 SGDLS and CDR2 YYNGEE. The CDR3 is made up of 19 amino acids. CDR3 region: CASSVAGLAGGPGTDTQYF. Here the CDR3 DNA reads TGTGCCAGCAGCGTAGCTGGGTTAGCGGGGGGGCCGGGCACAGATACGCAGTATTTT.

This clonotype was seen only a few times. The chain's CDR3 is CASSIATRAGEQYF. CDR3 coding DNA: TGTGCCAGTAGTATAGCAACCCGCGCGGGCGAGCAGTACTTC. The chain joins TRBV19 to TRBJ2-7; D possibly corresponds to TRBD2 (5 bases). The CDR3 length is 14 residues. V lost 1 base, J lost 6 bases, and 13 bases lay in between. Germline CDR1 and CDR2: LNHDA and SQIVND (reference sequence).

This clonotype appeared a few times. The CDR3 DNA follows: TGTGCCAGCAGTTTATCGGGGACAGGGGGAAGGGTCATTCAGTACTTC. This sequence encodes CASSLSGTGGRVIQYF. J is TRBJ2-4 and V is TRBV27; 11 bases map to TRBD1. The germline V gene has CDR1 MNHEY and CDR2 SMNVEV (reference sequence). The CDR3 is 16 amino acids. The junction had 7 bases not matched to a gene; V was cut back by 0 bases and J by 9 bases.